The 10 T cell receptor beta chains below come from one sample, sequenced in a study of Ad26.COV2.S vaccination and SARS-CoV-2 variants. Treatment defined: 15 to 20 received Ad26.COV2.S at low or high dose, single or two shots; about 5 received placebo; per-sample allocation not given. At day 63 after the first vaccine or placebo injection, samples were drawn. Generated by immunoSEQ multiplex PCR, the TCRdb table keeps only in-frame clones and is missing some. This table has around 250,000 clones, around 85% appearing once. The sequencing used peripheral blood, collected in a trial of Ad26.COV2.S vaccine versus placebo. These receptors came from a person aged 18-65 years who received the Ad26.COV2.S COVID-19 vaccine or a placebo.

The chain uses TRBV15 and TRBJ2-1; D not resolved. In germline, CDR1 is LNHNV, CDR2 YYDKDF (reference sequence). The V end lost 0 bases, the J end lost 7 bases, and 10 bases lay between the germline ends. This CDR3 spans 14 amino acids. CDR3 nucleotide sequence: TGTGCCACCAGCAGAGATAGCAGCTCTAATGAGCAGTTCTTC. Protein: CATSRDSSSNEQFF.

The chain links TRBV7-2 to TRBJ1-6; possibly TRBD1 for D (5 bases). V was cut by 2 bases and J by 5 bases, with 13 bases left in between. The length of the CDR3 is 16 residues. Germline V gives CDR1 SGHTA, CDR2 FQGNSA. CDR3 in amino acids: CASSLLGTSNNSPLHF. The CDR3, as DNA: TGTGCCAGCAGCTTACTGGGGACCAGCAATAATTCACCCCTCCACTTT.

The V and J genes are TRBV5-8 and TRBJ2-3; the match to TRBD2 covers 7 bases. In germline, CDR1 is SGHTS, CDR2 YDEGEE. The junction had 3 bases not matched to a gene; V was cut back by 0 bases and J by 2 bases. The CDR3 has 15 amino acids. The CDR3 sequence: CASSLGEGTTDTQYF. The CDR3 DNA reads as TGTGCCAGCAGCTTGGGGGAGGGAACCACAGATACGCAGTATTTT.

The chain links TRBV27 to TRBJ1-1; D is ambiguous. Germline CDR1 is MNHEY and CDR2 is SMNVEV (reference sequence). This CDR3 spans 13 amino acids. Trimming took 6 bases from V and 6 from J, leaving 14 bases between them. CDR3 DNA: TGTGCCAGCAGGATAGGTGTCGAGTCTGAAGCTTTCTTT. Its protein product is CASRIGVESEAFF.

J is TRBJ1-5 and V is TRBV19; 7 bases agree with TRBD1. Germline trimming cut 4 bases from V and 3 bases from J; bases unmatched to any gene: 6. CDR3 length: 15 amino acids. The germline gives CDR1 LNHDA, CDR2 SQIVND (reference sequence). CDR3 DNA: TGTGCCAGTAGTACCTGGGACAGCAACAATCAGCCCCAGCATTTT. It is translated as CASSTWDSNNQPQHF.

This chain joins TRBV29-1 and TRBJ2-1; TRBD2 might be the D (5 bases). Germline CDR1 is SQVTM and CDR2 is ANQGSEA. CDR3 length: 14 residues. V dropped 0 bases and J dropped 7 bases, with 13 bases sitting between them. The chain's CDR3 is CSVEDRLARNEQFF. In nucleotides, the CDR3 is TGCAGCGTTGAAGATCGCCTAGCAAGGAATGAGCAGTTCTTC.

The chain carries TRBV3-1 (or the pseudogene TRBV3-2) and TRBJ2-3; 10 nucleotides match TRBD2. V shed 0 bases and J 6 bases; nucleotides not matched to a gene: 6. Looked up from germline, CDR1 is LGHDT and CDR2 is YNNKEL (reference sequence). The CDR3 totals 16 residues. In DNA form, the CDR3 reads TGTGCCAGCAGCCAAGATGTGCTAGCGGGGGCTGATACGCAGTATTTT. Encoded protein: CASSQDVLAGADTQYF.

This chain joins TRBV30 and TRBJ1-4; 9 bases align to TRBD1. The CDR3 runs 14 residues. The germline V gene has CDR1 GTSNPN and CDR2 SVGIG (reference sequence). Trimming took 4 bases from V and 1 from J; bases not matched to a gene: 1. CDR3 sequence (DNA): TGTGCCTGGAAGGACAGGGGAACTAATGAAAAACTGTTTTTT. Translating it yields CAWKDRGTNEKLFF.

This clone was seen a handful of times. The CDR3 sequence is CASSDSTGGHAEAFF. The CDR3 coding sequence is TGTGCCAGCAGTGATTCGACAGGGGGCCACGCTGAAGCTTTCTTT. V usage is TRBV6-4 and J usage is TRBJ1-1, with TRBD1 matching 10 bases. Per the germline V gene, CDR1 is MRHNA and CDR2 is SNTAGT. The ends lost 3 bases at V and 6 bases at J; junction bases unmatched: 7. The CDR3 is 15 amino acids.

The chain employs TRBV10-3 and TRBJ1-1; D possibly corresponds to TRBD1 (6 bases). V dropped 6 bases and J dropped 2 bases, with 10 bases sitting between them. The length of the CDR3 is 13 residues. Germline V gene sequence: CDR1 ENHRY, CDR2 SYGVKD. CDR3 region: CAIRLGQNTEAFF. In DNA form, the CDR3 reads TGTGCCATCAGGCTGGGACAAAACACTGAAGCTTTCTTT.